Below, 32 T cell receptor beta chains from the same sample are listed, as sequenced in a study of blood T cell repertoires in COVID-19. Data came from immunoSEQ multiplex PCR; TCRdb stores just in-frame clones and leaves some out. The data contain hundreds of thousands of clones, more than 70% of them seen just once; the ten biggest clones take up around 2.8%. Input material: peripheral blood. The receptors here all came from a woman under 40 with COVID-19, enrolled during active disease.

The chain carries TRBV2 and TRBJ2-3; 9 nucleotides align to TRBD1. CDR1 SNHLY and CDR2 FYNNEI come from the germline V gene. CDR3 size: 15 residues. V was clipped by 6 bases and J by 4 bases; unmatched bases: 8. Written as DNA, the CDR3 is TGTGCCAGCAGGAGGGACAGGGAGCCGGCAGATACGCAGTATTTT. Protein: CASRRDREPADTQYF.

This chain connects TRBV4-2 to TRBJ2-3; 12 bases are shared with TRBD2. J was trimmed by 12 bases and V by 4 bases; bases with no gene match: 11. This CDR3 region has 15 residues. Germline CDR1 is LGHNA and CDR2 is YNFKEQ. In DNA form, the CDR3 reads TGTGCCAGCAGCCCCGCCTCTTCGACTAGCGGGGGACAGTATTTT. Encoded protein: CASSPASSTSGGQYF.

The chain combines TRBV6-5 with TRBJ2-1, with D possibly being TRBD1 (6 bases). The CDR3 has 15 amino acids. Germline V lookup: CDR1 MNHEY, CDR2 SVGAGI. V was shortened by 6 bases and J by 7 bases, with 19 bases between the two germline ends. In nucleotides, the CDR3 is TGTGCCAGCAGCAGAGGGACAAACACGGCAAATGAGCAGTTCTTC. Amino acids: CASSRGTNTANEQFF.

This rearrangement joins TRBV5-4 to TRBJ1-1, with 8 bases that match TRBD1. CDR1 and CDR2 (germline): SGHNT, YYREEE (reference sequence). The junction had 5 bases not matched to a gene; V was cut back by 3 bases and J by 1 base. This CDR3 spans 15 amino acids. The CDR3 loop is CASSYAGQGNTEAFF. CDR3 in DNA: TGTGCCAGCAGCTATGCAGGACAGGGGAACACTGAAGCTTTCTTT. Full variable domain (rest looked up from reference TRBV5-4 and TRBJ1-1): ETGVTQSPTHLIKTRGQQVTLRCSSQSGHNTVSWYQQALGQGPQFIFQYYREEENGRGNFPPRFSGLQFPNYSSELNVNALELDDSALYLCASSYAGQGNTEAFFGQGTRLTVV.

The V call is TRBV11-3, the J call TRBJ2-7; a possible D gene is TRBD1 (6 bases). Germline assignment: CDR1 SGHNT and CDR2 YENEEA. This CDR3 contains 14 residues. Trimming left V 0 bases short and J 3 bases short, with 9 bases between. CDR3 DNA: TGTGCCAGCAGCTTAGACGGACAGCGCTACGAGCAGTACGTC. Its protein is CASSLDGQRYEQYV.

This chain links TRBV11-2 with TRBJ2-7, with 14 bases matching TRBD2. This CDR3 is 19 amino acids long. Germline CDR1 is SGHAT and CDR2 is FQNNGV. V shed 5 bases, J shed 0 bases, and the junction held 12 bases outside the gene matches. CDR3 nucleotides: TGTGCCAGCAGCCCTAGCCCGGGACTAGCGGGGGACTTCTCCTACGAGCAGTACTTC. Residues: CASSPSPGLAGDFSYEQYF.

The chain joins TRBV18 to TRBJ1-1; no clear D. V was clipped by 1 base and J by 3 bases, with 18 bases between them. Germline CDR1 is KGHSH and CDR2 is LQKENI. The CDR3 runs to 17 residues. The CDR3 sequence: CASSPRSSGTMHTEAFF. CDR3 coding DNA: TGTGCCAGCTCACCACGTTCCAGTGGCACTATGCACACTGAAGCTTTCTTT. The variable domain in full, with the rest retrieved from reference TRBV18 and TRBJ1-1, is NAGVMQNPRHLVRRRGQEARLRCSPMKGHSHVYWYRQLPEEGLKFMVYLQKENIIDESGMPKERFSAEFPKEGPSILRIQQVVRGDSAAYFCASSPRSSGTMHTEAFFGQGTRLTVV.

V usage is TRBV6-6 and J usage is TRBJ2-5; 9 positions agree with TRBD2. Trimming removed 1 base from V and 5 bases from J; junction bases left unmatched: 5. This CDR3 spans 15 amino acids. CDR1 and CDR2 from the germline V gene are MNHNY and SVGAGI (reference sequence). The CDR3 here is CASSYWRGGRETQYF. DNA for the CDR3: TGTGCCAGCAGTTACTGGCGGGGGGGCCGGGAGACCCAGTACTTC.

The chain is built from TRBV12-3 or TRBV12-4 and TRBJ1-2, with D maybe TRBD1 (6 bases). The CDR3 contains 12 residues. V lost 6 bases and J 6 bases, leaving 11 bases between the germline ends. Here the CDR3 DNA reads TGTGCCAGCAGCCCCGGGACAAATGGCTACACCTTC. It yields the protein CASSPGTNGYTF.

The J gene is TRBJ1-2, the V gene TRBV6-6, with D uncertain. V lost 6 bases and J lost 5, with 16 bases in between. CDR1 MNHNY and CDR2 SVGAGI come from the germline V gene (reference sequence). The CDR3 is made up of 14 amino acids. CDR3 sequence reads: CASRLSAGSYGYTF. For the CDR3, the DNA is TGTGCCAGCAGACTATCCGCGGGGAGTTATGGCTACACCTTC.

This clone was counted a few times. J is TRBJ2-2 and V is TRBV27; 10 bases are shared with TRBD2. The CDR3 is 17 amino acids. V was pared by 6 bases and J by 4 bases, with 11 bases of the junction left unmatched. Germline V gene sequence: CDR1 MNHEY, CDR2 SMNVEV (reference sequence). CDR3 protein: CASSLRASGSGTGELFF. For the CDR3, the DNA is TGTGCCAGCAGCCTCAGGGCTAGCGGGAGTGGCACCGGGGAGCTGTTTTTT.

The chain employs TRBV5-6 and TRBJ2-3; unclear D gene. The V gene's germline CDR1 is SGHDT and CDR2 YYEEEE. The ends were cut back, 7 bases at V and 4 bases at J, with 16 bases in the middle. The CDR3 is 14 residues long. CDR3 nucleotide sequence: TGTGCCAGCGACGAGGCATTGCGGCCAGATACGCAGTATTTT. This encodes CASDEALRPDTQYF. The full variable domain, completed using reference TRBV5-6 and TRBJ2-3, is DAGVTQSPTHLIKTRGQQVTLRCSPKSGHDTVSWYQQALGQGPQFIFQYYEEEERQRGNFPDRFSGHQFPNYSSELNVNALLLGDSALYLCASDEALRPDTQYFGPGTRLTVL.

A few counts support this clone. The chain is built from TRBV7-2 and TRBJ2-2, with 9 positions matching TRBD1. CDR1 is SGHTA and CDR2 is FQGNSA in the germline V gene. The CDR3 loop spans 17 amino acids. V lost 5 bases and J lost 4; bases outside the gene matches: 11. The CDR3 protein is CASSTRRTGDSTGELFF. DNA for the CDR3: TGTGCCAGCAGCACACGGCGGACAGGGGATTCCACCGGGGAGCTGTTTTTT.

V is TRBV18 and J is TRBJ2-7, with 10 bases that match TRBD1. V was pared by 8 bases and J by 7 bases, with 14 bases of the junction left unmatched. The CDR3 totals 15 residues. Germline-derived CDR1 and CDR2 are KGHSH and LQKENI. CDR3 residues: CASTPVPGQGTEQYF. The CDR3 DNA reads TGTGCCAGCACTCCGGTGCCGGGACAGGGGACTGAGCAGTACTTC.

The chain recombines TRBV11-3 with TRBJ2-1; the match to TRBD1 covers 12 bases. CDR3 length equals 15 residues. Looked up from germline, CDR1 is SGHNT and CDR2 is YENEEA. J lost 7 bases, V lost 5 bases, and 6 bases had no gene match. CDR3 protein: CASSTWDRGQNEQFF. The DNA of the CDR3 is TGTGCCAGCAGCACCTGGGACAGGGGGCAGAATGAGCAGTTCTTC. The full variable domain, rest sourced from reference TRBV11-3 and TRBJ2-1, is EAGVVQSPRYKIIEKKQPVAFWCNPISGHNTLYWYLQNLGQGPELLIRYENEEAVDDSQLPKDRFSAERLKGVDSTLKIQPAELGDSAVYLCASSTWDRGQNEQFFGPGTRLTVL.

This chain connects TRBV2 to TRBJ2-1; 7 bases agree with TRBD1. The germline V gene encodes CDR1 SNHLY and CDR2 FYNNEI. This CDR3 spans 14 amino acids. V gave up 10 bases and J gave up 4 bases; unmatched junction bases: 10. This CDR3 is CAILTMDRYNEQFF. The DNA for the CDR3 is TGTGCCATCCTGACGATGGACAGGTACAATGAGCAGTTCTTC.

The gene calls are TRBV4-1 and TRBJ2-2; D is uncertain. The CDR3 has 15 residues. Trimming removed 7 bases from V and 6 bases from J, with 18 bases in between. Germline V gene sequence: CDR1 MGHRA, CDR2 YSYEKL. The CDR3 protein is CASKVWYINAGELFF. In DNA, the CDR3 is TGCGCCAGCAAAGTGTGGTACATTAACGCCGGGGAGCTGTTTTTT.

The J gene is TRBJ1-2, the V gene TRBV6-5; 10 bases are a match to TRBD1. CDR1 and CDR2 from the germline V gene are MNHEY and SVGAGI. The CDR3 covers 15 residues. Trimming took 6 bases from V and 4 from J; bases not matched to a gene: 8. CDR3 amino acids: CASRLDRDRGYGYTF. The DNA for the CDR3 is TGTGCCAGCAGACTGGACCGGGACAGGGGCTATGGCTACACCTTC.

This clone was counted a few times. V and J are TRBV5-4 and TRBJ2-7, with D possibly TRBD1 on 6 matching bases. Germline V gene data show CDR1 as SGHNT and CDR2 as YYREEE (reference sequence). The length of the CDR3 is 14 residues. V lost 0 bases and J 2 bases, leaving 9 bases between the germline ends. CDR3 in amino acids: CASSLDRDPYEQYF. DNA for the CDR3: TGTGCCAGCAGCTTGGACAGGGACCCCTACGAGCAGTACTTC. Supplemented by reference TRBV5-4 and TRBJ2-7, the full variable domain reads ETGVTQSPTHLIKTRGQQVTLRCSSQSGHNTVSWYQQALGQGPQFIFQYYREEENGRGNFPPRFSGLQFPNYSSELNVNALELDDSALYLCASSLDRDPYEQYFGPGTRLTVT.

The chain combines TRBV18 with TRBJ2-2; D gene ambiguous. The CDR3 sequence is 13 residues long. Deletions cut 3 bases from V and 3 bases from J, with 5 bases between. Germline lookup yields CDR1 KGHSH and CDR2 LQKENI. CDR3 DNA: TGTGCCAGCTCACCGGCATACACCGGGGAGCTGTTTTTT. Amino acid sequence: CASSPAYTGELFF.

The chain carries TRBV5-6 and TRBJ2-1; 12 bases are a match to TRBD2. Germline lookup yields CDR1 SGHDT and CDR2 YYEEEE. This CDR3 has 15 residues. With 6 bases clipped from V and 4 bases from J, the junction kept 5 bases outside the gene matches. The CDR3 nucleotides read TGTGCCAGCATGCGGACTAGCGGGGTATACAATGAGCAGTTCTTC. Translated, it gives CASMRTSGVYNEQFF.

The CDR3 spells CASSLTSEQPQHF. In DNA, the CDR3 is TGTGCCAGCAGTCTGACTTCAGAACAGCCCCAGCATTTT. The J gene is TRBJ1-5, the V gene TRBV12-3 or TRBV12-4; D not certain. Trimming took off 5 bases at V and 7 bases at J, with 12 bases between the two ends. The CDR3 is 13 residues long.

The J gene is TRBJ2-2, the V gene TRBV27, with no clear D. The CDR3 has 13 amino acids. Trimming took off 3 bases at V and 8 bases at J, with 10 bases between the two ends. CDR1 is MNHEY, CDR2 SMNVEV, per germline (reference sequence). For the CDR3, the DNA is TGTGCCAGCAGTTTTTCATCTAGGGGGGAGCTGTTTTTT. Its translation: CASSFSSRGELFF.

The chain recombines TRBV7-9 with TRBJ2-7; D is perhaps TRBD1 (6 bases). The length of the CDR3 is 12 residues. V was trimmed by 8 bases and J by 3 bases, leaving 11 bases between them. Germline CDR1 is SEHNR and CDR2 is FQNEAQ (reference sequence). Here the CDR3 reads CASLGAGYEQYV. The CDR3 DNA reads TGTGCCAGCTTGGGGGCCGGCTACGAGCAGTACGTC.

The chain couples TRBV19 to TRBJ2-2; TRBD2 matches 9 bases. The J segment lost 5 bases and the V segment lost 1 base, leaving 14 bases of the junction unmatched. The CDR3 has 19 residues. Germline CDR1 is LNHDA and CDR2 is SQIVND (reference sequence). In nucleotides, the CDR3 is TGTGCCAGTAGTATAGTTCCCCGTGGCGGGAGGGCCTCTACCGGGGAGCTGTTTTTT. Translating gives CASSIVPRGGRASTGELFF.

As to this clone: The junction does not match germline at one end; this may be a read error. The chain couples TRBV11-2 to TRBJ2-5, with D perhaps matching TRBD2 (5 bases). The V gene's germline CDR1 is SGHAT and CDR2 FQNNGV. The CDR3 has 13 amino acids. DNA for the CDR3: TGTGCCAGCAGCTTAGATCTTCGACTACAGAGAGACTTC. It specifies CASSLDLRLQRDF.

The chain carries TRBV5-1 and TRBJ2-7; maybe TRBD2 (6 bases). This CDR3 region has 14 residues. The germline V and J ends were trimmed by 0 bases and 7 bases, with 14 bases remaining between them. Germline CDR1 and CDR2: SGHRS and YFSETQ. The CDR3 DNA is TGCGCCAGCAGCTTGGCCGGGACTTTAGGGGAGCAGTACTTC. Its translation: CASSLAGTLGEQYF.

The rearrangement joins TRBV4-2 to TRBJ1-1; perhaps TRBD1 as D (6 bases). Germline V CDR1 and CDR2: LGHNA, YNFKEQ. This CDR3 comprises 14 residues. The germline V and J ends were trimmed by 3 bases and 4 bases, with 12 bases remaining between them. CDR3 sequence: CASSQWQGSTEAFF. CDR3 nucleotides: TGTGCCAGCAGCCAGTGGCAGGGGAGCACTGAAGCTTTCTTT.

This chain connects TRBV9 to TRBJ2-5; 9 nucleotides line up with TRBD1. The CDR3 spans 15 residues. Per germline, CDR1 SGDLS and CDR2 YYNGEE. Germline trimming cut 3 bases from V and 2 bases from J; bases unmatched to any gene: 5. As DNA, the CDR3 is TGTGCCAGCAGCGCCACAGGGGGCCAGCAAGAGACCCAGTACTTC. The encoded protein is CASSATGGQQETQYF.

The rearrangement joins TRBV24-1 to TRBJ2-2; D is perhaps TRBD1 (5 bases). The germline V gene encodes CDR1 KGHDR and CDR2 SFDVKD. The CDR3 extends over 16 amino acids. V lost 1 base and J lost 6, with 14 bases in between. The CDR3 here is CATSDLTQGLPGELFF. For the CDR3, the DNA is TGTGCCACCAGTGATTTAACCCAGGGTCTTCCCGGGGAGCTGTTTTTT.

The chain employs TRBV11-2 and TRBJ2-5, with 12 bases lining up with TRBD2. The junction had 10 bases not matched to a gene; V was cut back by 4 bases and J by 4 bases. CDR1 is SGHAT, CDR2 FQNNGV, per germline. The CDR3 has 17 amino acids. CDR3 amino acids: CASSSPTGTSGSETQYF. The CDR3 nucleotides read TGTGCCAGCAGCTCACCAACCGGGACTAGCGGGTCAGAGACCCAGTACTTC.

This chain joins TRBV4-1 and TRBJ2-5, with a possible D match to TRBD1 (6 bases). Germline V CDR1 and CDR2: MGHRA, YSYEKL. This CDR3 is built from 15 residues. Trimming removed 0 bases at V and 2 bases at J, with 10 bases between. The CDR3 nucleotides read TGCGCCAGCAGCCAAGATGGGACACCGCAAGAGACCCAGTACTTC. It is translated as CASSQDGTPQETQYF.